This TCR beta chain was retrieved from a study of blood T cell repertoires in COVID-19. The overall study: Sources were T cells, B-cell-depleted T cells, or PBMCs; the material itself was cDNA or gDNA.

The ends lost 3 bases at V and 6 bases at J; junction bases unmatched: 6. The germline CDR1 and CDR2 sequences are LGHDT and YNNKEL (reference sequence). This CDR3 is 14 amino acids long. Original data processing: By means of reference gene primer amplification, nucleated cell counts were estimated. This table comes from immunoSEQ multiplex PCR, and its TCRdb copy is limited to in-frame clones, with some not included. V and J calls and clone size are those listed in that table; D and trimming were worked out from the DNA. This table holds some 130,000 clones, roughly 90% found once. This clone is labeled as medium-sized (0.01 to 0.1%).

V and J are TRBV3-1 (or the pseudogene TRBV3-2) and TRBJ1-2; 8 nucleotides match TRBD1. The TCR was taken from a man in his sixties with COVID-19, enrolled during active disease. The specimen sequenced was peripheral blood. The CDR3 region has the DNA TGTGCCAGCAGCCACCAGACAGGGGAGGATGGCTACACCTTC. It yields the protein CASSHQTGEDGYTF.